Below are 23 T cell receptor beta chains sequenced from a single sample in a study of CD4+ T cells in melanoma. The protocol was immunoSEQ multiplex PCR, while the TCRdb copy is restricted to in-frame clones and leaves out a portion. Of about 18,000 clones listed, about 84% are singletons. Sample: cells from a culture (not recorded whether cultured in vitro). All receptors come from a human donor with melanoma.

The chain recombines TRBV4-2 with TRBJ2-2; TRBD1 agrees at 7 bases. The CDR3 is 15 amino acids. The V gene end was trimmed by 4 bases and the J gene end by 4 bases; junction bases not matched to a gene: 6. Per the germline V gene, CDR1 is LGHNA and CDR2 is YNFKEQ. As DNA, the CDR3 is TGTGCCAGCAGCCTTGGGACAGTCGGCACCGGGGAGCTGTTTTTT. Translation gives CASSLGTVGTGELFF.

The gene calls are TRBV30 and TRBJ2-1; D is unresolved. CDR3 length: 14 amino acids. In germline, CDR1 is GTSNPN, CDR2 SVGIG (reference sequence). V shed 2 bases and J shed 6 bases, with 14 bases lying between them. The chain's CDR3 is CAWSLGSFGNEQFF. CDR3 coding DNA: TGTGCCTGGAGTCTGGGGTCATTCGGCAATGAGCAGTTCTTC.

This chain joins TRBV6-5 and TRBJ1-4; D call uncertain. Trimming pared 4 bases from V and 9 bases from J, leaving 12 bases between. The CDR3 length is 13 residues. CDR1 is MNHEY and CDR2 is SVGAGI in the germline V gene. Here the CDR3 reads CASSSVPPKKLFF. The CDR3 bases are TGTGCCAGCAGTTCGGTACCTCCGAAAAAACTGTTTTTT.

V usage is TRBV9 and J usage is TRBJ2-1; 11 bases fit TRBD1. The germline CDR1 and CDR2 sequences are SGDLS and YYNGEE. This CDR3 has 18 residues. V was pared by 0 bases and J by 9 bases, with 14 bases of the junction left unmatched. CDR3 DNA: TGTGCCAGCAGCGTAGATGGTACCGGGACAGGGGGTTTCGGTGAGCAGTTCTTC. Protein product: CASSVDGTGTGGFGEQFF.

J is TRBJ1-5 and V is TRBV19, with D perhaps TRBD1 (5 bases). The CDR3 runs to 16 residues. CDR1 and CDR2 (germline): LNHDA, SQIVND (reference sequence). V was cut by 3 bases and J by 0 bases, with 12 bases left in between. Here the CDR3 reads CASSMGVHHSNQPQHF. The CDR3 DNA sequence: TGTGCCAGTAGTATGGGGGTCCACCATAGCAATCAGCCCCAGCATTTT.

V is TRBV5-1 and J is TRBJ2-2; 8 bases match TRBD1. J gave up 5 bases and V 0 bases, and 15 bases lay outside the gene matches. Germline V gene data show CDR1 as SGHRS and CDR2 as YFSETQ. This CDR3 comprises 19 residues. This chain's CDR3 is CASSLAFSPDRVQTGELFF. As DNA, the CDR3 is TGCGCCAGCAGCTTGGCGTTCTCACCGGACAGGGTGCAAACCGGGGAGCTGTTTTTT.

The CDR3, as DNA: TGTGCCAGCAGCTTATCTATTTCGGGGTCAACGTTGGAGACCCAGTACTTC. Translation gives CASSLSISGSTLETQYF. This rearrangement joins TRBV7-8 to TRBJ2-5; TRBD2 might be the D (5 bases). With 2 bases removed from V and 5 bases from J, the gap between germline ends came to 21 bases. CDR1 SGHVS and CDR2 FQNEAQ come from the germline V gene. The CDR3 sequence is 17 residues long.

This chain links TRBV18 with TRBJ1-1; perhaps TRBD1 as D (6 bases). The CDR3 has 13 residues. Looked up from germline, CDR1 is KGHSH and CDR2 is LQKENI. V lost 10 bases and J lost 7, with 19 bases in between. The CDR3 region is CATSLETGLEAFF. Written as DNA, the CDR3 is TGTGCCACGTCCCTTGAGACAGGTCTTGAAGCTTTCTTT.

This rearrangement joins TRBV14 to TRBJ2-7; the match to TRBD2 covers 12 bases. This CDR3 comprises 17 residues. Germline lookup yields CDR1 SGHDN and CDR2 FVKESK. After removal of 1 base from V and 1 base from J, the junction contained 5 bases not matched to a gene. This CDR3 is CASSQGVLAGGSYEQYF. The CDR3 region has the DNA TGTGCCAGCAGCCAAGGGGTCCTAGCGGGGGGGTCCTACGAGCAGTACTTC.

This clone has just one count. The chain couples TRBV19 to TRBJ1-1, with D perhaps matching TRBD1 (5 bases). This CDR3 has 15 residues. Germline CDR1 LNHDA, CDR2 SQIVND (reference sequence). Trimming removed 7 bases at V and 4 bases at J, with 19 bases between. The CDR3 DNA is TGTGCCAGTAATCGGATCGGAGGGGCCCCCACTGAAGCTTTCTTT. Residues: CASNRIGGAPTEAFF.

J is TRBJ1-5 and V is TRBV2; 10 nucleotides match TRBD1. Germline CDR1 SNHLY, CDR2 FYNNEI. V trimming: 4 bases; J trimming: 3 bases; junction bases outside the gene matches: 12. The CDR3 totals 18 residues. In DNA form, the CDR3 reads TGTGCCAGCAGTGTCCCGGGACAGGGGTCCATATTCAATCAGCCCCAGCATTTT. The encoded protein is CASSVPGQGSIFNQPQHF.

The gene calls are TRBV2 and TRBJ1-5, with D perhaps TRBD1 (5 bases). The CDR3 spans 13 residues. Trimming left V 6 bases short and J 1 base short, with 7 bases between. CDR1 is SNHLY, CDR2 FYNNEI, per germline. The CDR3 protein is CASRRQSNQPQHF. CDR3 DNA sequence: TGTGCCAGCAGGCGACAGAGCAATCAGCCCCAGCATTTT.

The rearrangement joins TRBV19 to TRBJ2-4; TRBD1 agrees at 8 bases. After removal of 6 bases from V and 5 bases from J, the junction contained 12 bases not matched to a gene. Looked up from germline, CDR1 is LNHDA and CDR2 is SQIVND (reference sequence). This CDR3 is 16 amino acids long. CDR3 in DNA: TGTGCCAGTAGCGAAAACTTCCGGACAGGGCAAAACATTCAGTACTTC. Translated: CASSENFRTGQNIQYF.

The gene calls are TRBV12-5 and TRBJ2-2, with 7 bases matching TRBD1. The CDR3 has 16 amino acids. The V segment lost 1 base and the J segment 5 bases; nucleotides outside the gene matches: 7. Per germline, CDR1 LGHNT and CDR2 FRNRAP. The CDR3 sequence: CASGLATGDSTGELFF. For the CDR3, the DNA is TGTGCTAGTGGTTTGGCTACAGGGGATTCTACCGGGGAGCTGTTTTTT.

The chain employs TRBV5-5 and TRBJ2-3; TRBD2 aligns across 7 bases. The V gene end was trimmed by 3 bases and the J gene end by 0 bases; junction bases not matched to a gene: 7. Germline V gives CDR1 SGHKS, CDR2 YYEKEE (reference sequence). This CDR3 is built from 16 residues. The CDR3 DNA is TGTGCCAGCAGCTATACGAGCGGGGCTAGCACAGATACGCAGTATTTT. This encodes CASSYTSGASTDTQYF. Complete variable domain (other parts from reference TRBV5-5 and TRBJ2-3): DAGVTQSPTHLIKTRGQQVTLRCSPISGHKSVSWYQQVLGQGPQFIFQYYEKEERGRGNFPDRFSARQFPNYSSELNVNALLLGDSALYLCASSYTSGASTDTQYFGPGTRLTVL.

J is TRBJ1-6 and V is TRBV19; D not certain. Per germline, CDR1 LNHDA and CDR2 SQIVND (reference sequence). Trimming stripped 6 bases from V and 0 bases from J, with 6 bases between. The CDR3 spans 14 residues. CDR3 DNA: TGTGCCAGTAGCCATTTCTCCTATAATTCACCCCTCCACTTT. Translation gives CASSHFSYNSPLHF.

The V and J genes are TRBV19 and TRBJ1-1; 8 positions agree with TRBD1. V dropped 9 bases and J dropped 6; count of bases not matched to a gene: 9. The CDR3 covers 13 residues. The V gene's germline CDR1 is LNHDA and CDR2 SQIVND (reference sequence). CDR3 loop: CASNGQGAPEAFF. The CDR3, as DNA: TGTGCCAGCAACGGACAGGGTGCCCCTGAAGCTTTCTTT.

The chain joins TRBV11-3 to TRBJ2-1; 7 positions agree with TRBD2. This CDR3 has 12 amino acids. Looked up from germline, CDR1 is SGHNT and CDR2 is YENEEA. J was trimmed by 9 bases and V by 4 bases; bases with no gene match: 3. Here the CDR3 reads CASSWGRGEQFF. CDR3 DNA sequence: TGTGCCAGCAGCTGGGGGAGGGGTGAGCAGTTCTTC.

This chain links TRBV5-1 with TRBJ2-5; 8 bases are a match to TRBD1. The junction had 4 bases not matched to a gene; V was cut back by 0 bases and J by 3 bases. The germline gives CDR1 SGHRS, CDR2 YFSETQ. This CDR3 has 15 amino acids. The CDR3 is CASSLAGTGEETQYF. CDR3 coding DNA: TGCGCCAGCAGCTTGGCTGGGACAGGAGAAGAGACCCAGTACTTC.

The chain uses TRBV19 and TRBJ2-2, with D perhaps matching TRBD2 (5 bases). The CDR3 length is 15 residues. Germline V CDR1 and CDR2: LNHDA, SQIVND (reference sequence). Trimming removed 4 bases from V and 1 base from J, with 10 bases in between. The CDR3 spells CASSTGILNTGELFF. The CDR3 bases are TGTGCCAGTAGTACCGGGATTCTGAACACCGGGGAGCTGTTTTTT.

The J gene is TRBJ2-3, the V gene TRBV7-2; 9 bases are a match to TRBD2. This CDR3 has 15 amino acids. Germline assignment: CDR1 SGHTA and CDR2 FQGNSA. Unmatched junction bases numbered 11, after V lost 5 bases and J lost 8 bases. The CDR3 nucleotides read TGTGCCAGCAGCCCCCGACTAGCGGCCATTGGTACGCAGTATTTT. It translates to CASSPRLAAIGTQYF.

The V call is TRBV30, the J call TRBJ1-1, with D tentatively TRBD1 (5 bases). From germline, CDR1 is GTSNPN and CDR2 SVGIG (reference sequence). The CDR3 extends over 13 amino acids. V lost 4 bases and J 5 bases, leaving 14 bases between the germline ends. The CDR3 sequence is CAWIRQRRTEAFF. The CDR3 DNA follows: TGTGCCTGGATCCGACAGAGACGAACTGAAGCTTTCTTT.

Only one count was recorded for this clone. V and J are TRBV7-6 and TRBJ2-3; D is uncertain. The CDR3 totals 15 residues. Trimming removed 2 bases from V and 5 bases from J, with 14 bases in between. Germline V gives CDR1 SGHVS, CDR2 FNYEAQ. The CDR3 loop reads CASSLFPTVGDTQYF. In DNA form, the CDR3 reads TGTGCCAGCAGCTTATTCCCGACCGTGGGAGATACGCAGTATTTT.